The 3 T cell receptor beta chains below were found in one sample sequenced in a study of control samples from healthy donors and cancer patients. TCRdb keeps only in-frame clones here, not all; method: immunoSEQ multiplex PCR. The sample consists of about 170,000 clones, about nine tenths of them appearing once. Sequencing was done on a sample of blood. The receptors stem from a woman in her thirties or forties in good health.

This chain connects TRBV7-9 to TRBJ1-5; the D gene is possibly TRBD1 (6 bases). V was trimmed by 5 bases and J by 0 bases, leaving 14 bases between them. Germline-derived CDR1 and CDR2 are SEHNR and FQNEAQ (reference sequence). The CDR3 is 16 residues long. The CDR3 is CASSGPDSYSNQPQHF. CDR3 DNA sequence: TGTGCCAGCAGCGGGCCGGACAGCTATAGCAATCAGCCCCAGCATTTT.

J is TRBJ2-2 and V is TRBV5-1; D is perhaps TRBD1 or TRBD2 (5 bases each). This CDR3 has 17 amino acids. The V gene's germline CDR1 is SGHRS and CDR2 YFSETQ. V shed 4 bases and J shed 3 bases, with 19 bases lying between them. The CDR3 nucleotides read TGCGCCAGCAGCCCGGGACCAATCAAAGGGGACACCGGGGAGCTGTTTTTT. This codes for CASSPGPIKGDTGELFF.

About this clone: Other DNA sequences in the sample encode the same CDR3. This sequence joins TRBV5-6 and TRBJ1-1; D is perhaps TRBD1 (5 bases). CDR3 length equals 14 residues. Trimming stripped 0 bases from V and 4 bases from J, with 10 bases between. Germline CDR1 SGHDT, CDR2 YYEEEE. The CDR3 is CASSLVGGGTEAFF. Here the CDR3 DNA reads TGTGCCAGCAGCTTGGTCGGGGGAGGCACTGAAGCTTTCTTT. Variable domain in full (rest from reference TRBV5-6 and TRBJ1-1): DAGVTQSPTHLIKTRGQQVTLRCSPKSGHDTVSWYQQALGQGPQFIFQYYEEEERQRGNFPDRFSGHQFPNYSSELNVNALLLGDSALYLCASSLVGGGTEAFFGQGTRLTVV.